These 21 T cell receptor beta chains were all obtained from the same sample, sequenced in a study of blood T cell repertoires in COVID-19. Sequencing used immunoSEQ multiplex PCR; TCRdb keeps in-frame clones, though not all of them. The repertoire holds roughly 140,000 clones, with 70% to 90% as singletons. The material sequenced was peripheral blood. These receptors all come from a woman aged 55-69 years with COVID-19, enrolled during active disease.

The chain is built from TRBV11-2 and TRBJ2-1; TRBD2 matches 11 bases. Germline V lookup: CDR1 SGHAT, CDR2 FQNNGV. This CDR3 spans 17 amino acids. V lost 2 bases, J lost 0 bases, and 3 bases stayed unmatched. CDR3 amino acids: CASSLRLAGISYNEQFF. The CDR3 DNA sequence: TGTGCCAGCAGCTTACGACTAGCGGGAATCTCCTACAATGAGCAGTTCTTC.

This chain links TRBV29-1 with TRBJ1-1; no clear D gene. Trimming took 4 bases from V and 4 from J, leaving 7 bases between them. CDR1 is SQVTM and CDR2 is ANQGSEA in the germline V gene. There are 11 residues in the CDR3. This chain's CDR3 is CSVVPSTEAFF. The CDR3 region has the DNA TGCAGCGTTGTTCCGAGCACTGAAGCTTTCTTT.

The genes are TRBV7-9 and TRBJ1-4; D is perhaps TRBD1 (5 bases). Trimming left V 5 bases short and J 14 bases short, with 21 bases between. Germline CDR1 is SEHNR and CDR2 is FQNEAQ (reference sequence). The CDR3 sequence is 14 residues long. The CDR3 region has the DNA TGTGCCAGCAGCATACAGGTCCTGGGTTGGTTTCTGTTTTTT. Residues: CASSIQVLGWFLFF.

This clone showed up just a few times. The genes are TRBV11-1 and TRBJ2-1; 10 positions agree with TRBD2. The CDR3 loop spans 16 amino acids. Germline CDR1 and CDR2: SGHAT and FQDESV (reference sequence). V was pared by 0 bases and J by 9 bases, with 8 bases of the junction left unmatched. DNA for the CDR3: TGTGCCAGCAGCTTAGCGCAGGGACTAGCGTTCGGTGAGCAGTTCTTC. This gives the protein CASSLAQGLAFGEQFF.

This chain links TRBV18 with TRBJ2-3; TRBD2 aligns across 10 bases. From germline, CDR1 is KGHSH and CDR2 LQKENI. Losses at the gene ends were 3 bases for V and 6 bases for J; bases not matched to a gene: 18. The CDR3 totals 19 residues. The CDR3 spells CASSPLPPTSGASGDTQYF. The CDR3 DNA reads TGTGCCAGCTCACCCCTCCCTCCTACTAGCGGGGCTAGCGGGGATACGCAGTATTTT.

This clone was seen only once. The chain carries TRBV11-2 and TRBJ2-5; 8 bases line up with TRBD2. Germline-derived CDR1 and CDR2 are SGHAT and FQNNGV. The V segment lost 7 bases and the J segment 0 bases; nucleotides outside the gene matches: 4. The CDR3 spans 14 residues. The CDR3 spells CASTLSGNQETQYF. Here the CDR3 DNA reads TGTGCCAGCACCCTTAGCGGGAACCAAGAGACCCAGTACTTC.

The chain joins TRBV6-1 to TRBJ2-1, with D possibly TRBD1 on 6 matching bases. CDR1 and CDR2 (germline): MNHNS, SASEGT. Trimming removed 3 bases at V and 0 bases at J, with 9 bases between. This CDR3 has 15 amino acids. CDR3 amino acids: CASSEDSRSYNEQFF. The CDR3 DNA follows: TGTGCCAGCAGTGAGGACAGCCGCTCCTACAATGAGCAGTTCTTC.

This clone was detected a few times. The rearrangement joins TRBV5-1 to TRBJ2-7; 9 bases agree with TRBD2. Germline V gene lookup returns CDR1 SGHRS and CDR2 YFSETQ. V gave up 4 bases and J gave up 5 bases; unmatched junction bases: 7. CDR3 length: 14 amino acids. The CDR3 reads CASSNVLAGHEQYF. Written as DNA, the CDR3 is TGCGCCAGCAGCAACGTCCTAGCGGGGCACGAGCAGTACTTC.

This clone was seen a handful of times. The rearrangement joins TRBV10-2 to TRBJ2-5; D perhaps matches TRBD2 (5 bases). V was cut by 4 bases and J by 5 bases, with 8 bases left in between. The CDR3 spans 12 residues. Germline loops: CDR1 WSHSY, CDR2 SAAADI. The CDR3 DNA reads TGCGCCAGCAGTGCGAGCGGCGAGACCCAGTACTTC. The encoded protein is CASSASGETQYF.

The J gene is TRBJ1-2, the V gene TRBV2; weak D call: TRBD1 (5 bases). The CDR3 sequence is 11 residues long. Germline CDR1 reads SNHLY; CDR2 reads FYNNEI. The ends were cut back, 2 bases at V and 8 bases at J, with 6 bases in the middle. The CDR3 loop is CASSERGGYTF. Here the CDR3 DNA reads TGTGCCAGCAGTGAAAGGGGCGGCTACACCTTC.

This chain joins TRBV10-2 and TRBJ1-2; 8 bases agree with TRBD1. The CDR3 spans 15 residues. V trimming: 7 bases; J trimming: 4 bases; junction bases outside the gene matches: 11. CDR1 WSHSY and CDR2 SAAADI come from the germline V gene. CDR3 in DNA: TGCGCCAGCACTTTAACAGGGGGAAGCAGCTATGGCTACACCTTC. It translates to CASTLTGGSSYGYTF.

This rearrangement joins TRBV5-1 to TRBJ1-1; 10 nucleotides agree with TRBD1. The CDR3 spans 14 residues. Trimming took 4 bases from V and 6 from J; bases not matched to a gene: 6. Germline CDR1 and CDR2: SGHRS and YFSETQ. CDR3 in DNA: TGCGCCAGCAGCCGGGACAGGGGCTCGGCTGAAGCTTTCTTT. Protein product: CASSRDRGSAEAFF.

The V gene is TRBV3-1 (or the pseudogene TRBV3-2), the J gene TRBJ2-5; 9 bases line up with TRBD2. This CDR3 has 15 amino acids. With V trimmed by 7 bases and J by 2 bases, 8 bases remained unmatched. CDR1 and CDR2 from the germline V gene are LGHDT and YNNKEL (reference sequence). The CDR3, as DNA: TGTGCCAGCACCACTAGCGGGTTAGGGCAAGAGACCCAGTACTTC. Its protein is CASTTSGLGQETQYF.

This clone was observed once. This rearrangement joins TRBV10-1 to TRBJ1-4; D unclear. Per the germline V gene, CDR1 is WNHNN and CDR2 is SYGVQD (reference sequence). The germline V and J ends were trimmed by 6 bases and 2 bases, with 10 bases remaining between them. The length of the CDR3 is 14 residues. CDR3 loop: CASSYSSTNEKLFF. The CDR3 DNA follows: TGCGCCAGCAGCTACAGTTCCACTAATGAAAAACTGTTTTTT.

This chain links TRBV30 with TRBJ1-5; 7 positions agree with TRBD1. V shed 6 bases, J shed 7 bases, and the junction held 6 bases outside the gene matches. The CDR3 consists of 12 residues. Germline V CDR1 and CDR2: GTSNPN, SVGIG (reference sequence). CDR3 sequence reads: CACQGEWQPQHF. The CDR3 DNA sequence: TGTGCCTGTCAGGGGGAATGGCAGCCCCAGCATTTT.

The CDR3: CATSRGGPYEQYF. The CDR3 DNA follows: TGTGCCACCAGCAGAGGGGGGCCTTACGAGCAGTACTTC. The J gene is TRBJ2-7, the V gene TRBV15, with a tentative D call TRBD1 (6 bases). Germline V lookup: CDR1 LNHNV, CDR2 YYDKDF (reference sequence). Between the trimmed V and J ends, which lost 1 base and 4 bases, there was a span of 8 bases. The CDR3 runs to 13 residues.

This clone came up a few times. This chain uses TRBV18 with TRBJ1-1, with TRBD1 matching over 7 bases. Germline CDR1 is KGHSH and CDR2 is LQKENI. With 3 bases clipped from V and 4 bases from J, the junction kept 11 bases outside the gene matches. The CDR3 sequence is 16 residues long. The CDR3 is CASSPRDSPGFTEAFF. CDR3 in DNA: TGTGCCAGCTCACCTCGGGACAGTCCGGGTTTCACTGAAGCTTTCTTT.

In this sample, this clone turned up once. The chain carries TRBV7-9 and TRBJ1-1; D gene unclear. Trimming removed 5 bases from V and 4 bases from J, with 14 bases in between. The germline V gene has CDR1 SEHNR and CDR2 FQNEAQ (reference sequence). This CDR3 spans 14 amino acids. The CDR3 DNA is TGTGCCAGCAGCCCATCCGGTGGGAGCACTGAAGCTTTCTTT. Protein: CASSPSGGSTEAFF.

The rearrangement joins TRBV5-1 to TRBJ1-1; D is uncertain. The CDR3 runs to 15 residues. Germline CDR1 and CDR2: SGHRS and YFSETQ. Trimming removed 0 bases from V and 1 base from J, with 10 bases in between. CDR3 region: CASSLGPTSNTEAFF. In DNA, the CDR3 is TGCGCCAGCAGCTTGGGGCCCACCTCGAACACTGAAGCTTTCTTT.

The chain uses TRBV7-3 and TRBJ2-1; 11 bases map to TRBD1. CDR1 and CDR2 (germline): SGHTA, FQGTGA. The CDR3 sequence is 18 residues long. Trimming took 5 bases from V and 5 from J; bases not matched to a gene: 14. CDR3 in amino acids: CASSPTGAGQGAHNEQFF. The CDR3 DNA is TGTGCCAGCAGCCCAACCGGGGCCGGACAGGGGGCGCACAATGAGCAGTTCTTC.

The chain joins TRBV7-9 to TRBJ1-4, with TRBD1 matching over 10 bases. CDR3 length: 16 amino acids. Germline CDR1 is SEHNR and CDR2 is FQNEAQ (reference sequence). V was pared by 5 bases and J by 3 bases, with 6 bases of the junction left unmatched. The CDR3 loop reads CASSTRQGAANEKLFF. The DNA of the CDR3 is TGTGCCAGCAGCACGCGACAGGGGGCGGCTAATGAAAAACTGTTTTTT.